These 20 T cell receptor beta chains originate from one sample sequenced in a study of human T cells and chemical hapten exposure. One entry per CDR3 protein, called by TCRdb with MiXCR from the RACE reads. The sample holds under 60,000 distinct CDR3 sequences, approximately 9.9% seen once. Time point described: patch test 1, 2 weeks after DPC sensitization. As to treatment: therapeutic diphenylcyclopropenone sensitization with weekly scalp DPC. The total RNA was obtained from whole blood that was not fractionated. This specimen consisted of whole blood, obtained in connection with sensitization to the hapten diphenylcyclopropenone (DPC). The receptors were sampled from a middle-aged woman with alopecia areata. Some clones in this sample may be carry-over from other donors' samples.

This clonotype was recorded at least ten times. The rearrangement uses TRBV28 and TRBJ1-1, with 9 bases aligning to TRBD1. Germline-derived CDR1 and CDR2 are MDHEN and SYDVKM. The length of the CDR3 is 14 residues. V shed 8 bases and J 0 bases; nucleotides not matched to a gene: 4. The DNA of the CDR3 is TGTGCCAGCCTGACAGGGGGGGTGAACACTGAAGCTTTCTTT. It is translated as CASLTGGVNTEAFF.

This clonotype was counted at least ten times. The chain recombines TRBV9 with TRBJ1-2; 10 bases fit TRBD1. CDR1 is SGDLS and CDR2 is YYNGEE in the germline V gene. After removal of 4 bases from V and 4 bases from J, the junction contained 7 bases not matched to a gene. CDR3 size: 15 residues. CDR3 region: CASSPRGDRGYGYTF. The CDR3, as DNA: TGTGCCAGCAGCCCCAGAGGGGACAGGGGCTATGGCTACACCTTC.

Here the CDR3 DNA reads TGTGCCGCACGAAGGGGGGTCACAGATACGCAGTATTTT. This sequence encodes CAARRGVTDTQYF. The genes are TRBV7-2 and TRBJ2-3, with D perhaps assigned TRBD1 or TRBD2 (6 bases each). Germline V gene lookup returns CDR1 SGHTA and CDR2 FQGNSA. There are 13 residues in the CDR3. Between the trimmed V and J ends, which lost 11 bases and 2 bases, there was a span of 14 bases.

This clonotype was detected ten times or more. The CDR3: CASSSGLAGSNEQFF. DNA for the CDR3: TGTGCCAGCAGCTCCGGACTAGCGGGGAGCAATGAGCAGTTCTTC. V is TRBV7-2 and J is TRBJ2-1, with 12 bases identical to TRBD2. In germline, CDR1 is SGHTA, CDR2 FQGNSA. This CDR3 region has 15 residues. The J segment lost 6 bases and the V segment lost 4 bases, leaving 4 bases of the junction unmatched.

This clonotype was detected many times. The rearrangement links TRBV29-1 to TRBJ1-5; TRBD1 matches at 8 bases. Germline CDR1 reads SQVTM; CDR2 reads ANQGSEA. The CDR3 contains 15 residues. V trimming: 1 base; J trimming: 2 bases; junction bases outside the gene matches: 4. The CDR3 loop is CSVEAGQGGNQPQHF. CDR3 nucleotide sequence: TGCAGCGTTGAAGCCGGACAGGGAGGCAATCAGCCCCAGCATTTT.

J is TRBJ2-1 and V is TRBV6-1; D is undetermined. The CDR3 contains 12 residues. The V end was cut by 1 base, the J end by 10 bases, with 8 bases between. Germline V gives CDR1 MNHNS, CDR2 SASEGT. The CDR3 coding sequence is TGTGCCAGCAGTGAAGGGGTGCGGGAGCAGTTCTTC. This translates into CASSEGVREQFF.

This clonotype occurred a few times. V is TRBV5-1 and J is TRBJ2-1, with 7 nucleotides matching TRBD1. Trimming removed 0 bases from V and 1 base from J; junction bases left unmatched: 4. Germline V CDR1 and CDR2: SGHRS, YFSETQ. The CDR3 length is 16 residues. As DNA, the CDR3 is TGCGCCAGCAGCTTGGTACAGGGGATGTCCTACAATGAGCAGTTCTTC. This codes for CASSLVQGMSYNEQFF.

Ten or more counts support this clonotype. The gene calls are TRBV14 and TRBJ1-3, with no clear D. V was pared by 3 bases and J by 3 bases, with 0 bases between. The germline V gene encodes CDR1 SGHDN and CDR2 FVKESK. CDR3 size: 11 residues. This CDR3 is CASSHGNTIYF. Written as DNA, the CDR3 is TGTGCCAGCAGCCATGGAAACACCATATATTTT.

This clonotype was observed a few times. V and J are TRBV7-2 and TRBJ2-3, with 9 positions matching TRBD2. CDR3 length: 15 residues. V lost 5 bases and J lost 1; bases outside the gene matches: 4. CDR1 SGHTA and CDR2 FQGNSA come from the germline V gene. The CDR3 nucleotides read TGTGCCAGCAGCGCCATAGCGGGGGGCACAGATACGCAGTATTTT. It translates to CASSAIAGGTDTQYF.

This clonotype appeared many times. The chain uses TRBV28 and TRBJ1-2; a weak D match, TRBD1 (6 bases). CDR1 and CDR2 from the germline V gene are MDHEN and SYDVKM. V lost 5 bases and J lost 4, with 14 bases in between. There are 14 residues in the CDR3. DNA of the CDR3: TGTGCCAGCAGTCTTACAGGGCTTCTCTATGGCTACACCTTC. Its protein is CASSLTGLLYGYTF.

This chain links TRBV11-2 with TRBJ1-1; D gene ambiguous. This CDR3 has 15 amino acids. The V end was cut by 1 base, the J end by 0 bases, with 9 bases between. Germline values: CDR1 SGHAT, CDR2 FQNNGV. The CDR3, as DNA: TGTGCCAGCAGCTTAGGAGGTAGTTTGAACACTGAAGCTTTCTTT. Encoded protein: CASSLGGSLNTEAFF. Full variable domain (remainder filled in from reference TRBV11-2 and TRBJ1-1): EAGVAQSPRYKIIEKRQSVAFWCNPISGHATLYWYQQILGQGPKLLIQFQNNGVVDDSQLPKDRFSAERLKGVDSTLKIQPAKLEDSAVYLCASSLGGSLNTEAFFGQGTRLTVV.

The chain joins TRBV5-6 to TRBJ1-6, with 9 bases aligning to TRBD1. Germline values: CDR1 SGHDT, CDR2 YYEEEE. The CDR3 covers 14 residues. With V trimmed by 6 bases and J by 12 bases, 10 bases remained unmatched. CDR3 sequence: CASTLTPTGGPLHF. CDR3 nucleotide sequence: TGTGCCAGCACCCTCACTCCGACAGGGGGACCCCTCCACTTT.

The genes are TRBV28 and TRBJ2-2, with 7 bases fitting TRBD1. The length of the CDR3 is 13 residues. The germline V gene encodes CDR1 MDHEN and CDR2 SYDVKM. The J segment lost 8 bases and the V segment lost 4 bases, leaving 4 bases of the junction unmatched. The CDR3 spells CASSYRGTGELFF. CDR3 nucleotides: TGTGCCAGCAGTTACAGGGGTACGGGGGAGCTGTTTTTT.

This clonotype has only a few counts. This sequence joins TRBV20-1 and TRBJ1-1; 7 nucleotides agree with TRBD1. Germline CDR1 DFQATT, CDR2 SNEGSKA (reference sequence). J was trimmed by 6 bases and V by 3 bases; bases with no gene match: 10. This CDR3 comprises 14 residues. CDR3 in amino acids: CSASRQGGSSEAFF. The CDR3 DNA reads as TGCAGTGCTAGCCGACAGGGAGGTTCGTCTGAAGCTTTCTTT.

This clonotype was observed at least ten times. V gene TRBV20-1 combines with J gene TRBJ2-3; 7 bases are a match to TRBD1. This CDR3 is 12 amino acids long. With V trimmed by 6 bases and J by 2 bases, 2 bases remained unmatched. The germline gives CDR1 DFQATT, CDR2 SNEGSKA (reference sequence). Here the CDR3 DNA reads TGCAGTGCAGGGACAGCCACAGATACGCAGTATTTT. Its translation is CSAGTATDTQYF.

This clonotype came up many times. The CDR3 region has the DNA TGTGCCAGCAGCTTGTACGGGGGCCCTAGCTCCTACAATGAGCAGTTCTTC. This gives the protein CASSLYGGPSSYNEQFF. This rearrangement joins TRBV7-9 to TRBJ2-1, with D perhaps TRBD1 or TRBD2 (6 bases each). The CDR3 totals 17 residues. Germline CDR1 and CDR2: SEHNR and FQNEAQ (reference sequence). Trimming stripped 3 bases from V and 0 bases from J, with 15 bases between.

The CDR3, as DNA: TGTGCCAGCTCACCTTCGACAGGGATGAGCACTGAAGCTTTCTTT. Its protein is CASSPSTGMSTEAFF. The V call is TRBV18, the J call TRBJ1-1; 7 positions match TRBD1. Germline V CDR1 and CDR2: KGHSH, LQKENI. The CDR3 is 15 amino acids. V was pared by 3 bases and J by 4 bases, with 8 bases of the junction left unmatched.

The rearrangement joins TRBV9 to TRBJ2-4; either TRBD1 or TRBD2 may fit D (5 bases each). The CDR3 runs to 16 residues. V lost 0 bases and J lost 2, with 12 bases in between. CDR1 and CDR2 from the germline V gene are SGDLS and YYNGEE. The CDR3 DNA sequence: TGTGCCAGCAGCGTAGGGCCAGAGGGGCCCAAAAACATTCAGTACTTC. Amino acids: CASSVGPEGPKNIQYF. Full variable domain (rest looked up from reference TRBV9 and TRBJ2-4): DSGVTQTPKHLITATGQRVTLRCSPRSGDLSVYWYQQSLDQGLQFLIQYYNGEERAKGNILERFSAQQFPDLHSELNLSSLELGDSALYFCASSVGPEGPKNIQYFGAGTRLSVL.

This clonotype was counted a few times. The chain links TRBV12-3 or TRBV12-4 to TRBJ2-5; possible D gene TRBD1, 5 bases. This CDR3 region has 14 residues. The germline V and J ends were trimmed by 5 bases and 4 bases, with 14 bases remaining between them. The CDR3 sequence: CASSAQGRSETQYF. The CDR3 bases are TGTGCCAGCAGTGCCCAGGGAAGGTCAGAGACCCAGTACTTC.

This clonotype was seen ten or more times. J is TRBJ1-6 and V is TRBV30, with unresolved D. The CDR3 has 13 residues. Germline-derived CDR1 and CDR2 are GTSNPN and SVGIG (reference sequence). V dropped 2 bases and J dropped 7 bases, with 9 bases sitting between them. The CDR3, as DNA: TGTGCCTGGAGTATGCAGATGAATTCACCCCTCCACTTT. Translation: CAWSMQMNSPLHF.